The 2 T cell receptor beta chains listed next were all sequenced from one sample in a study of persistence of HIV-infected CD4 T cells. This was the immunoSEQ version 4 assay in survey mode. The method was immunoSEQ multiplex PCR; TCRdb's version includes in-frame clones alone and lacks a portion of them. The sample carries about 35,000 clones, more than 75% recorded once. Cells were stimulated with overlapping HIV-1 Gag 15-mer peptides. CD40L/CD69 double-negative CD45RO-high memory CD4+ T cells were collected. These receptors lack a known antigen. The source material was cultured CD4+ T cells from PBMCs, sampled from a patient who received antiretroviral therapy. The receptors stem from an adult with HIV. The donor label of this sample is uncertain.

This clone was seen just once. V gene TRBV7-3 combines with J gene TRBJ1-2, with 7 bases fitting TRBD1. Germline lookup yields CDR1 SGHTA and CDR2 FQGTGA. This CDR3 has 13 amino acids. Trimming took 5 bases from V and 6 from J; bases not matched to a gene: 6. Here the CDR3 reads CASSPGGSDGYTF. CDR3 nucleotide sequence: TGTGCCAGCAGCCCAGGGGGAAGTGATGGCTACACCTTC. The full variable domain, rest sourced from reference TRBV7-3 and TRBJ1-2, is GAGVSQTPSNKVTEKGKYVELRCDPISGHTALYWYRQSLGQGPEFLIYFQGTGAADDSGLPNDRFFAVRPEGSVSTLKIQRTERGDSAVYLCASSPGGSDGYTFGSGTRLTVV.

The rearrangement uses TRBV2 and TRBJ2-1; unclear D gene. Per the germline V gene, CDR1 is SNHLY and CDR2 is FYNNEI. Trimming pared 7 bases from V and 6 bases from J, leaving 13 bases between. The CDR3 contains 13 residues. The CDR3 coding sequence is TGTGCCAGCATTATCTCTGCTGGCAATGAGCAGTTCTTC. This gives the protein CASIISAGNEQFF. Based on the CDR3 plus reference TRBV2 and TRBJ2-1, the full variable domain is EPEVTQTPSHQVTQMGQEVILRCVPISNHLYFYWYRQILGQKVEFLVSFYNNEISEKSEIFDDQFSVERPDGSNFTLKIRSTKLEDSAMYFCASIISAGNEQFFGPGTRLTVL.